This paragraph reports one T cell receptor (beta chain). Its antigen is as yet unknown. The V gene end was trimmed by 2 bases and the J gene end by 5 bases; junction bases not matched to a gene: 8. The germline V gene has CDR1 MNHNY and CDR2 SVGAGI (reference sequence). This CDR3 has 15 residues. This sample was taken from a study of CD8+ T cells in alopecia areata. Points from the study as a whole: Scalp clonality dropped significantly under tofacitinib, as did expanded CD8+ top-100 clones. Resident alphabeta T-cell populations of normal skin are likewise subject to sequencing in scalp samples. With patients, TCR sharing proved less clear than in mice, a difference possibly related to HLA. On tofacitinib, scalp and blood still held many of the expanded lesional clones.

Extracted from the samples, RNA was reverse transcribed into cDNA to serve as the sequencing template. TCRdb's copy holds only in-frame clones and misses some; the assay was immunoSEQ multiplex PCR. Here the sample spans roughly 190,000 clones, roughly three fifths being singletons. Treatment in this sample: oral pan-JAK inhibitor, 5-10 mg twice daily. The chain combines TRBV6-6 with TRBJ2-7; 8 bases fit TRBD1. The sample was CD4+ T cells sorted from blood, taken at week 4, from a patient treated with tofacitinib. The sequence derives from a human donor with alopecia areata. The CDR3 coding sequence is TGTGCCAGCAGTTACCCCGGACAGGGTCAGGACGAGCAGTACTTC. As protein: CASSYPGQGQDEQYF.